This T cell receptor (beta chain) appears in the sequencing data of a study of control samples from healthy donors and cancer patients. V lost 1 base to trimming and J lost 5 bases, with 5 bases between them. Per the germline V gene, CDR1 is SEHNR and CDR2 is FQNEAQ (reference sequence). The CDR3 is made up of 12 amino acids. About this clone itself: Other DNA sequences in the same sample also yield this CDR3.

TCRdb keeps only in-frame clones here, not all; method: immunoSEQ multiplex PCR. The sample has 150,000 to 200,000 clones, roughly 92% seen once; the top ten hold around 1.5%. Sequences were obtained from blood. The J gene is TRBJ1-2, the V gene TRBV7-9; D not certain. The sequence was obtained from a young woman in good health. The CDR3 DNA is TGTGCCAGCAGCTTAGACAGTTATGGCTACACCTTC. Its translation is CASSLDSYGYTF.